The clone carrying this T cell receptor (beta chain) was counted a few times. What it binds is not known. The germline V and J ends were trimmed by 4 bases and 2 bases, with 8 bases remaining between them. The CDR3 consists of 13 residues. Germline CDR1 and CDR2: SNHLY and FYNNEI. The source of the sample is a study of CD8+ T cells in alopecia areata. Broader study findings: Sequencing of scalp samples also captures resident alphabeta T cells of normal skin.

Extracted RNA was reverse transcribed into cDNA, the sequencing template. Using immunoSEQ multiplex PCR, the repertoire was profiled, and TCRdb retains in-frame clones only, with some absent. Of roughly 130,000 clones listed, around 50% were seen once; the top ten hold less than 5.5%. Using a FACSAria, the CD4+ and CD8+ T cells were sorted from the PBMCs. This specimen was CD4+ T cells sorted from blood, taken at week 0. The chain is built from TRBV2 and TRBJ1-2; D call uncertain. The TCR originated in a human donor with alopecia areata. DNA for the CDR3: TGTGCCAGCAGTGGTCTGTCCAACTATGGCTACACCTTC. Translated, it gives CASSGLSNYGYTF.